Listed below are T cell receptor beta chains from one sample, sequenced in a study of CD8+ T cells in alopecia areata. The repertoire was sequenced with immunoSEQ multiplex PCR; TCRdb's copy has only in-frame clones and lacks some. The sample lists about 100,000 clones; about 40% were seen once. The source material was CD8+ T cells sorted from blood, sampled at week 24, from a patient treated with tofacitinib. These receptors all come from a human donor with alopecia areata. Both conserved end residues are part of each CDR3. Each record gives: D gene, V gene, J gene, clone size, CDR3 DNA, CDR3 protein. A D gene is named only where the DNA matches it firmly. A row's size may be missing; if present it is once, few, many or a size class.

-,TRBV6-5,TRBJ1-1,few,TGTGCCAGCAGTTACGGGACACCAAACACTGAAGCTTTCTTT,CASSYGTPNTEAFF
-,TRBV19,TRBJ1-2,few,TGTGCCAGTAGTATAGAGGCCTTCGGGGGCTACACCTTC,CASSIEAFGGYTF
-,TRBV5-1,TRBJ1-2,-,TGCGCCAGCAGCGCAGACGGAAAATATGGCTACACCTTC,CASSADGKYGYTF
-,TRBV6-5,TRBJ1-2,-,TGTGCCAGCAGTACTACATTAGGCGGTGGCTACACCTTC,CASSTTLGGGYTF
TRBD1,TRBV7-9,TRBJ2-7,-,TGTGCCAGCAGCTTGACAGGGGGCTTTTACGAGCAGTACTTC,CASSLTGGFYEQYF
-,TRBV4-1,TRBJ1-5,large,TGCGCCAGCAGCCAAGAGGGGAATAGCAATCAGCCCCAGCATTTT,CASSQEGNSNQPQHF
TRBD1,TRBV6-5,TRBJ1-2,once,TGTGCCAGTACCGGGACAGGGGGTGGCTACACCTTC,CASTGTGGGYTF
-,TRBV4-1,TRBJ2-4,-,TGCGCCAGCAGCCCGTATTCAGGGGGGATAGCCAAAAACATTCAGTACTTC,CASSPYSGGIAKNIQYF
TRBD1,TRBV9,TRBJ2-5,-,TGTGCCAGCAGCGCGGGACAGGCCCAAGAGACCCAGTACTTC,CASSAGQAQETQYF
TRBD1,TRBV2,TRBJ2-5,few,TGTGCCAGCAGTGACAGGGGGTTGGCGACCCAGTACTTC,CASSDRGLATQYF
-,TRBV7-2,TRBJ1-1,-,TGTGCCAGCCAGGGCATGAACACTGAAGCTTTCTTT,CASQGMNTEAFF
-,TRBV5-5,TRBJ1-5,-,TGTGCCAGCAGCTCCGGGACTCCCCCCGGAGGGGATCAGCCCCAGCATTTT,CASSSGTPPGGDQPQHF
-,TRBV4-1,TRBJ1-4,-,TGCGCCAGCAGCCAAGTGGGAACCTCTGAAAAACTGTTTTTT,CASSQVGTSEKLFF
-,TRBV11-2,TRBJ2-7,-,TGTGCCAGCAGCTTAGGTGGCGGCAGCTACGAGCAGTACTTC,CASSLGGGSYEQYF
-,TRBV19,TRBJ2-1,-,TGTGCCAGTAGTATAATACTCCTTAATGAGCAGTTCTTC,CASSIILLNEQFF
-,TRBV10-3,TRBJ2-7,few,TGTGCCATCGGTCCGCGACCAGAATACGAGCAGTACTTC,CAIGPRPEYEQYF
TRBD2,TRBV9,TRBJ2-7,-,TGTGCCAGCAGCTCCCGGGGGGGAGGGTACGAGCAGTACTTC,CASSSRGGGYEQYF
-,TRBV29-1,TRBJ2-3,few,TGCAGCGTCTTTACAGGCGTCTCGGCAGATACGCAGTATTTT,CSVFTGVSADTQYF
-,TRBV7-9,TRBJ2-7,-,TGTGCCAGCAGCGATGCCGTATACGAGCAGTACTTC,CASSDAVYEQYF
-,TRBV28,TRBJ2-5,-,TGTGCCAGCAGTTTCCCGCTGGACAACCATCAAGAGACCCAGTACTTC,CASSFPLDNHQETQYF
TRBD2,TRBV27,TRBJ2-2,-,TGTGCCAGCAGTTTTTTAGGACTAGCGGGAGCCGGGGAGCTGTTTTTT,CASSFLGLAGAGELFF
-,TRBV5-1,TRBJ2-1,-,TGCGCCAGCAGCTTAGAAGCAGGGTCGTTGTACAATGAGCAGTTCTTC,CASSLEAGSLYNEQFF
-,TRBV29-1,TRBJ2-1,-,TGCAGCGTCCCGGACAGAAGCTCCTACAATGAGCAGTTCTTC,CSVPDRSSYNEQFF
TRBD2,TRBV7-9,TRBJ2-5,many,TGTGCCAGCAGCTCAAGTACTGGGACTAAAGAGACCCAGTACTTC,CASSSSTGTKETQYF
TRBD1,TRBV29-1,TRBJ2-2,few,TGCAGCGTTGAAGGGACAGGGCCGAACACCGGGGAGCTGTTTTTT,CSVEGTGPNTGELFF
-,TRBV5-1,TRBJ2-7,-,TGCGCCAGCAGCCCAAAGCCCGGAGGCTACGAGCAGTACTTC,CASSPKPGGYEQYF
TRBD2,TRBV9,TRBJ2-3,-,TGTGCCAGCAGCGTGGGACTAGCGGGAGTAGATACGCAGTATTTT,CASSVGLAGVDTQYF
-,TRBV7-2,TRBJ2-5,-,TGTGCCAGCAGCTTCGCGACCGCTTCGCCCCAAGAGACCCAGTACTTC,CASSFATASPQETQYF
-,TRBV30,TRBJ2-1,few,TGTGCCTGGAGTTTCTCCAATGAGCAGTTCTTC,CAWSFSNEQFF
TRBD2,TRBV7-2,TRBJ2-5,-,TGTGCCAGCAGCTTAGCCGCACTAGCGGGAGTGAGGGAGCAGTACTTC,CASSLAALAGVREQYF
-,TRBV29-1,TRBJ1-1,-,TGCAGCGTTGAAGAATCGAACACTGAAGCTTTCTTT,CSVEESNTEAFF
TRBD2,TRBV18,TRBJ2-1,-,TGTGCCAGCTCACCAGGGAGCGGGAGTTCGTACAATGAGCAGTTCTTC,CASSPGSGSSYNEQFF
-,TRBV2,TRBJ2-3,few,TGTGCCAGCAGTGAAGCTTGGGGGTATAGCACAGATACGCAGTATTTT,CASSEAWGYSTDTQYF
TRBD1,TRBV29-1,TRBJ2-7,few,TGCAGCGCCAGGACAGGGGACTACGAGCAGTACTTC,CSARTGDYEQYF
TRBD2,TRBV6-5,TRBJ2-5,-,TGTGCCAGCAGTTCGGAGACGGGGGGACAAGAGACCCAGTACTTC,CASSSETGGQETQYF
TRBD1,TRBV10-3,TRBJ2-7,-,TGTGCCATCAGTGAACAGGGGCGACCCCTCTACGAGCAGTACTTC,CAISEQGRPLYEQYF
-,TRBV27,TRBJ2-2,-,TGTGCCAGCAGTCTCAACACCGGGGAGCTGTTTTTT,CASSLNTGELFF
-,TRBV29-1,TRBJ1-1,-,TGCAGCGTTCATAACACTGAAGCTTTCTTT,CSVHNTEAFF
TRBD1,TRBV5-1,TRBJ2-7,-,TGCGCCAGCAGCTGGACAGGGAGCTCCTACGAGCAGTACTTC,CASSWTGSSYEQYF
-,TRBV5-1,TRBJ2-2,few,TGCGCCAGCAGCTACACTAGGTCCGGGGAGCTGTTTTTT,CASSYTRSGELFF
-,TRBV12-5,TRBJ2-1,-,TGTGCTAGTGGGACAGGCGCTCATGAGCAGTTCTTC,CASGTGAHEQFF
-,TRBV7-9,TRBJ2-5,-,TGTGCCATTCCCCGGGACGTCGGCCGGTCCCAGTACTTC,CAIPRDVGRSQYF
TRBD1,TRBV29-1,TRBJ2-7,few,TGCAGCGTTGTCCAGGGGGGGACAGGGGCCTACGAGCAGTACTTC,CSVVQGGTGAYEQYF
-,TRBV9,TRBJ2-2,-,TGTGCCAGCAGCCGTTGGGGCAGCCTCACCGGGGAGCTGTTTTTT,CASSRWGSLTGELFF
TRBD2,TRBV7-9,TRBJ2-3,-,TGTGCCAGCAGCGGAGAGGCGACTAGCGCAGATACGCAGTATTTT,CASSGEATSADTQYF
-,TRBV19,TRBJ1-1,-,TGTGCCAGTAGTCCAACGAGGGGGACTGAAGCTTTCTTT,CASSPTRGTEAFF
-,TRBV7-9,TRBJ2-5,once,TGTGCCATTCATCTGCAAGGACCTAAAGAGACCCAGTACTTC,CAIHLQGPKETQYF
TRBD2,TRBV7-9,TRBJ2-3,few,TGTGCCAGCAGCTCGCTTGGACTAGCGGGAGTTACCGCAGATACGCAGTATTTT,CASSSLGLAGVTADTQYF
-,TRBV27,TRBJ2-3,-,TGTGCCGTCGGGATGGTCACAGATACGCAGTATTTT,CAVGMVTDTQYF
-,TRBV18,TRBJ2-1,-,TGTGCCAGCTCACCGGACTTGAATGAGCAGTTCTTC,CASSPDLNEQFF